Sequencing of this T cell receptor beta chain was carried out in a study of T cell responses to AZD1222 COVID-19 vaccine. Concerning this clone itself: Its antigen is undetermined.

Method: immunoSEQ multiplex PCR; TCRdb's copy keeps in-frame clones and lacks some. The table has some 150,000 clones, around nine tenths seen once. General study findings and limits: When two AZD1222 doses had been given, Spike-specific TCR breadth and depth rose.

In germline, CDR1 is LGHNA, CDR2 YSLEER. Deletions cut 2 bases from V and 0 bases from J, with 9 bases between. CDR3 length: 15 residues. The J gene is TRBJ2-3, the V gene TRBV4-3; tentatively, D is TRBD1 (5 bases). Sequencing used peripheral blood, obtained on day 0 of AZD1222 vaccination. The TCR was taken from an adult in good health. CDR3 sequence reads: CASSQYRLSTDTQYF. CDR3 coding DNA: TGCGCCAGCAGCCAATACAGGTTAAGCACAGATACGCAGTATTTT.